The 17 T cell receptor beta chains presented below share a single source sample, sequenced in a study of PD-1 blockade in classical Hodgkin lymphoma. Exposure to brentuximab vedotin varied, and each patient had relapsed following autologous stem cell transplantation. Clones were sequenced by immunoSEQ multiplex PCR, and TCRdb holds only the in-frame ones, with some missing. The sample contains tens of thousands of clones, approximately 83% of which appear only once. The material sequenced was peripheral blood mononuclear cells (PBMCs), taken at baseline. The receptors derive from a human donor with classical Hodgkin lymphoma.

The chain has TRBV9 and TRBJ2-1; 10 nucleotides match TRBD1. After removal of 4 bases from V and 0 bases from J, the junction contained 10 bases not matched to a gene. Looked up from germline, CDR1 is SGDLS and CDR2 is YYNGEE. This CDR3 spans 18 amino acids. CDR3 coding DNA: TGTGCCAGCAGCAACATGGGACAGGGGTTTTACTCCTACAATGAGCAGTTCTTC. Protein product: CASSNMGQGFYSYNEQFF.

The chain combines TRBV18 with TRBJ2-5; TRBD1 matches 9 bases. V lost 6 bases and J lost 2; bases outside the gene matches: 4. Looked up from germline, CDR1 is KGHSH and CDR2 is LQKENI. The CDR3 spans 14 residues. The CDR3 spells CASSAGTGQETQYF. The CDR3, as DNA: TGTGCCAGCTCTGCCGGGACAGGGCAAGAGACCCAGTACTTC.

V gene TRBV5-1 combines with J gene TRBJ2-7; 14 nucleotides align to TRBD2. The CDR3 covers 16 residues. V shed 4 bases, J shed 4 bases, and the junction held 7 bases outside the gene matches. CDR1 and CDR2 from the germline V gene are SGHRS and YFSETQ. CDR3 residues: CASSPRLAGGPYEQYF. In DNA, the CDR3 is TGCGCCAGCAGCCCCAGACTAGCGGGAGGGCCTTACGAGCAGTACTTC.

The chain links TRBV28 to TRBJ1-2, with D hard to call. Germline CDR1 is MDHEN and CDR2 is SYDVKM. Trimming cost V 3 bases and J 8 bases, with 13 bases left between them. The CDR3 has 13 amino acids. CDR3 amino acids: CASSFRGEGGYTF. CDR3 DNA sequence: TGTGCCAGCAGTTTTCGCGGGGAAGGAGGCTACACCTTC.

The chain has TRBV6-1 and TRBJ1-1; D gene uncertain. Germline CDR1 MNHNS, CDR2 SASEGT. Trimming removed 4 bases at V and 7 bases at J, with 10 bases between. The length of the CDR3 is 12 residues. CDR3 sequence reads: CASSVRPYEAFF. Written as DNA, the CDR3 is TGTGCCAGCAGTGTCCGGCCTTATGAAGCTTTCTTT.

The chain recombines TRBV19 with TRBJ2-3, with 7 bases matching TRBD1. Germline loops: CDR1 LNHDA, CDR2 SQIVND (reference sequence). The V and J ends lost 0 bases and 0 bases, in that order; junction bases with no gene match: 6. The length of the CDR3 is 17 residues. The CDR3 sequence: CASSIDVGDSSTDTQYF. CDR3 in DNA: TGTGCCAGTAGTATAGATGTAGGGGACAGCAGCACAGATACGCAGTATTTT.

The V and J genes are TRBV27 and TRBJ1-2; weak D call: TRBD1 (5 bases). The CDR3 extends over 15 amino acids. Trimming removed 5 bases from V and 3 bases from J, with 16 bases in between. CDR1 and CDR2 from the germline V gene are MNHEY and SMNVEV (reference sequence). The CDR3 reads CASSPRTSSYYGYTF. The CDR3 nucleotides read TGTGCCAGCAGTCCAAGGACATCGAGTTACTATGGCTACACCTTC.

This CDR3 reads CASSGGQSYGYTF. Written as DNA, the CDR3 is TGTGCCAGCAGCGGCGGACAGTCCTATGGCTACACCTTC. V is TRBV11-2 and J is TRBJ1-2; a weak D match, TRBD1 (6 bases). The germline V and J ends were trimmed by 5 bases and 4 bases, with 11 bases remaining between them. CDR3 length equals 13 residues. Germline CDR1 and CDR2: SGHAT and FQNNGV.

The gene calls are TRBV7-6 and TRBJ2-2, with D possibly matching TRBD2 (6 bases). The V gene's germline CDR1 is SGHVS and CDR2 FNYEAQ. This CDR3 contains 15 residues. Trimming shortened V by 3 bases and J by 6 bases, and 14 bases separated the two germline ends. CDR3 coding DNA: TGTGCCAGCAGCTTGTGGGGCGGGACCGCCGGGGAGCTGTTTTTT. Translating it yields CASSLWGGTAGELFF. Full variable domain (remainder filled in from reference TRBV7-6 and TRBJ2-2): GAGVSQSPRYKVTKRGQDVALRCDPISGHVSLYWYRQALGQGPEFLTYFNYEAQQDKSGLPNDRFSAERPEGSISTLTIQRTEQRDSAMYRCASSLWGGTAGELFFGEGSRLTVL.

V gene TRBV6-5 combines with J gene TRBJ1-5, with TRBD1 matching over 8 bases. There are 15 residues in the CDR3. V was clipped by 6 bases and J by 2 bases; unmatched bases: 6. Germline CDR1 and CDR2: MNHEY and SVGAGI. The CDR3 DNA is TGTGCCAGCAGATTGACAGGGGAGGGCAATCAGCCCCAGCATTTT. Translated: CASRLTGEGNQPQHF.

CDR3 amino acids: CASSYRSIRTDTEAFF. CDR3 coding DNA: TGTGCCAGCAGTTACCGTTCGATCCGGACGGACACTGAAGCTTTCTTT. The J gene is TRBJ1-1, the V gene TRBV6-5; D unclear. Germline V lookup: CDR1 MNHEY, CDR2 SVGAGI. V lost 2 bases to trimming and J lost 3 bases, with 16 bases between them. This CDR3 region has 16 residues.

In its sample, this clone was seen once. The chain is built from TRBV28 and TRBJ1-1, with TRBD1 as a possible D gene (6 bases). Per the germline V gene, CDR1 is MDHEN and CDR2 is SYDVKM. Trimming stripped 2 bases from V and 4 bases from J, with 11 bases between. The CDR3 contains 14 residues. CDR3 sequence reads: CASSLRGGPTEAFF. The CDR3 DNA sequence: TGTGCCAGCAGTTTAAGAGGGGGGCCCACTGAAGCTTTCTTT.

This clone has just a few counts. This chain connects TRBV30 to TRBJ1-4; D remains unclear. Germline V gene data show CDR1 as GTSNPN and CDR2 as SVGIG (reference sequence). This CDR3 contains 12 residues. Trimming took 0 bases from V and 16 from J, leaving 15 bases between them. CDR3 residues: CAWSVQLSVPFF. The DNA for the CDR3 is TGTGCCTGGAGTGTACAGTTGTCAGTACCGTTTTTT.

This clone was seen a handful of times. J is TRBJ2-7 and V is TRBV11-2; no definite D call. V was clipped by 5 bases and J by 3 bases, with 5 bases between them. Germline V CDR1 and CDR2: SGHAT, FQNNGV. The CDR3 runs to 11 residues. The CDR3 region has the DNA TGTGCCAGCAGCATACACTACGAGCAGTACTTC. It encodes CASSIHYEQYF. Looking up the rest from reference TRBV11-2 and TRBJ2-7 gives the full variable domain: EAGVAQSPRYKIIEKRQSVAFWCNPISGHATLYWYQQILGQGPKLLIQFQNNGVVDDSQLPKDRFSAERLKGVDSTLKIQPAKLEDSAVYLCASSIHYEQYFGPGTRLTVT.

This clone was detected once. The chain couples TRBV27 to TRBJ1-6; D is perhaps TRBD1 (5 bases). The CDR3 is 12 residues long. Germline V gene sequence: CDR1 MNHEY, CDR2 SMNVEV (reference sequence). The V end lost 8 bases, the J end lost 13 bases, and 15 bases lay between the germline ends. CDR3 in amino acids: CASATGTQPLHF. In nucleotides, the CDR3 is TGTGCCAGCGCCACCGGGACCCAGCCCCTCCACTTT.

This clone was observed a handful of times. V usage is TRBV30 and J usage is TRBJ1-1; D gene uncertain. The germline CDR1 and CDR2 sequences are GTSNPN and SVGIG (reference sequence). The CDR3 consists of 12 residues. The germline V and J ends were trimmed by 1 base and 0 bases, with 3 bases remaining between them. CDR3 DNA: TGTGCCTGGAGTGGACTGAACACTGAAGCTTTCTTT. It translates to CAWSGLNTEAFF.

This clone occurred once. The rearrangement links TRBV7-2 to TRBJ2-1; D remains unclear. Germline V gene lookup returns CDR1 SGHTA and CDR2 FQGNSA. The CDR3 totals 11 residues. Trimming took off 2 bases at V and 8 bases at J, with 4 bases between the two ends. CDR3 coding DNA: TGTGCCAGCAGCTTACGCTATGAGCAGTTCTTC. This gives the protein CASSLRYEQFF. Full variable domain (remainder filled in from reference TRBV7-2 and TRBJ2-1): GAGVSQSPSNKVTEKGKDVELRCDPISGHTALYWYRQSLGQGLEFLIYFQGNSAPDKSGLPSDRFSAERTGGSVSTLTIQRTQQEDSAVYLCASSLRYEQFFGPGTRLTVL.